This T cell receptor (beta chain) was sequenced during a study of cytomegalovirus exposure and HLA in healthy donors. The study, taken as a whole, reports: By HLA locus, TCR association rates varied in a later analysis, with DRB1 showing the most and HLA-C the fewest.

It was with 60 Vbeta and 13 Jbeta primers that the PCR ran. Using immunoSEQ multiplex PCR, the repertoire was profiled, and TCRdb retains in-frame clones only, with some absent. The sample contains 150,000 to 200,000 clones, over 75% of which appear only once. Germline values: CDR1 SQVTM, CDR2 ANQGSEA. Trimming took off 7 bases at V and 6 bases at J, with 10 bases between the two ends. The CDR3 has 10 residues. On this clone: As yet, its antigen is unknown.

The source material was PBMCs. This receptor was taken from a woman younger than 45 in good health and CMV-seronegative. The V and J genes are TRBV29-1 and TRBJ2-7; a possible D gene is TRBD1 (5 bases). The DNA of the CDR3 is TGCAGCGCCAGGGTTGGCGAGCAGTACTTC. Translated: CSARVGEQYF.